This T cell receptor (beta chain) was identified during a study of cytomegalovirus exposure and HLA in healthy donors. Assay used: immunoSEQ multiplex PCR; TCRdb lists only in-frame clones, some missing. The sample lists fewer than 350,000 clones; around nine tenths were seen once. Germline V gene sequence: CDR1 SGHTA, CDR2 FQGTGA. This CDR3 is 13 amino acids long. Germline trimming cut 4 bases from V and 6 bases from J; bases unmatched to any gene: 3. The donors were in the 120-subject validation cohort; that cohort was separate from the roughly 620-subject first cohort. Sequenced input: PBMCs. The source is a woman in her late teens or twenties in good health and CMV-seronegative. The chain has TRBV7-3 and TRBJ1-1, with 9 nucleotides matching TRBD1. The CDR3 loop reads CASSSGQGSEAFF. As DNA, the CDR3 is TGTGCCAGCAGCTCAGGACAGGGGTCTGAAGCTTTCTTT.